This T cell receptor (beta chain) is drawn from a study of CD8 T cells in ankylosing spondylitis. TCRdb re-called the 5' RACE reads through MiXCR, storing one row per CDR3 protein. The table lists tens of thousands of distinct CDR3 sequences, about 8.3% of them singletons. Comments on this clonotype: Its antigen remains unidentified.

Study-wide points: As for the disease-linked clones, they showed a CD8+ phenotype and occurred at relatively low frequencies in peripheral blood. It appeared that ankylosing spondylitis blood was characterized by a TCR beta motif of several highly homologous variants.

The receptor comes from a male donor with ankylosing spondylitis. Material for sequencing was blood, either unsorted or a sorted T cell fraction (not recorded which).

CDR3 sequence (DNA): TGTGCCAGCAGCTTAGATAGGCAGGCCCACCCCGGGGAGCTGTTTTTT. It is translated as CASSLDRQAHPGELFF. The gene calls are TRBV11-2 and TRBJ2-2, with D unresolved. The ends were cut back, 0 bases at V and 6 bases at J, with 14 bases in the middle. CDR3 length: 16 amino acids. CDR1 is SGHAT and CDR2 is FQNNGV in the germline V gene.